These 6 T cell receptor beta chains were sequenced from one sample in a study of OX40 agonist ivuxolimab in advanced cancers. Some clones are missing from TCRdb's copy, which holds only in-frame ones; the method was immunoSEQ multiplex PCR. Altogether 55,000 to 75,000 clones are present, 86% being singletons, with the ten largest covering 1% to 1.5%. Material: CD4+ or CD8+ T cells sorted from blood, obtained in a trial of the OX40 agonist ivuxolimab. The receptors shown here come from an adult with an advanced solid tumor such as melanoma, head and neck, liver or kidney cancer.

The chain links TRBV10-1 to TRBJ2-7; 8 bases align to TRBD1. Germline-derived CDR1 and CDR2 are WNHNN and SYGVQD (reference sequence). V trimming: 6 bases; J trimming: 6 bases; junction bases outside the gene matches: 4. The CDR3 runs 12 residues. CDR3 protein: CASSGQGGEQYF. The CDR3 DNA reads TGCGCCAGCAGCGGACAGGGTGGCGAGCAGTACTTC.

The chain employs TRBV19 and TRBJ2-3, with D possibly being TRBD1 or TRBD2 (6 bases each). This CDR3 region has 15 residues. CDR1 and CDR2 (germline): LNHDA, SQIVND (reference sequence). V lost 5 bases, J lost 0 bases, and 12 bases lay in between. This CDR3 is CASSLRGRSTDTQYF. The CDR3 DNA follows: TGTGCCAGTAGTTTACGGGGGCGAAGCACAGATACGCAGTATTTT.

The gene calls are TRBV11-1 and TRBJ2-5, with D hard to call. Per the germline V gene, CDR1 is SGHAT and CDR2 is FQDESV (reference sequence). CDR3 length: 15 residues. Trimming pared 3 bases from V and 1 base from J, leaving 12 bases between. CDR3 nucleotide sequence: TGTGCCAGCAGCTTCGGACGGACCTTCCAAGAGACCCAGTACTTC. Its translation is CASSFGRTFQETQYF.

This chain joins TRBV5-1 and TRBJ2-6; the match to TRBD1 covers 10 bases. The germline gives CDR1 SGHRS, CDR2 YFSETQ. The CDR3 spans 16 residues. After removal of 3 bases from V and 2 bases from J, the junction contained 2 bases not matched to a gene. DNA of the CDR3: TGCGCCAGCAGCTCCGGGACAGGGGCTGGGGCCAACGTCCTGACTTTC. It encodes CASSSGTGAGANVLTF.

The chain is built from TRBV7-2 and TRBJ2-1, with TRBD2 identical over 10 bases. After removal of 5 bases from V and 0 bases from J, the junction contained 7 bases not matched to a gene. Per germline, CDR1 SGHTA and CDR2 FQGNSA. This CDR3 is built from 17 residues. The CDR3 DNA follows: TGTGCCAGCAGCCTAGAAGCTAGCGGGAGCTCCTACAATGAGCAGTTCTTC. Translated: CASSLEASGSSYNEQFF.

The gene calls are TRBV14 and TRBJ2-2; 7 bases are shared with TRBD2. V was pared by 3 bases and J by 3 bases, with 7 bases of the junction left unmatched. Germline V CDR1 and CDR2: SGHDN, FVKESK. The CDR3 loop spans 16 amino acids. As DNA, the CDR3 is TGTGCCAGCAGCCAGGGAGGTGGGAGGGACACCGGGGAGCTGTTTTTT. Protein product: CASSQGGGRDTGELFF.